This T cell receptor (beta chain) was captured in a study of cytomegalovirus exposure and HLA in healthy donors. With 60 Vbeta and 13 Jbeta primers, the PCR was carried out. Authors' analysis steps: An analysis performed later counted 74 million or so unique TCR beta chains (approximately 11 million of them shared). Only in-frame clones appear in the TCRdb table, and some are missing; sequencing was by immunoSEQ multiplex PCR. The DNA was the basis for D and trimming; V, J and clone size are from that table. The sample yields about 150,000 clones, 82% seen once. Points on this clone: The antigen is unknown.

The CDR3 contains 13 residues. Germline V gene lookup returns CDR1 MNHEY and CDR2 SVGAGI. With 6 bases clipped from V and 5 bases from J, the junction kept 6 bases outside the gene matches. Points from the study as a whole: Highly shared variants forming one cluster were likely a sequencing artifact. A later analysis found TCR association rates differed by HLA locus, highest for DRB1 and lowest for HLA-C.

The gene calls are TRBV6-5 and TRBJ1-2, with 7 bases fitting TRBD1. The sequenced sample consisted of PBMCs. The TCR sequence derives from a woman in her forties or fifties in good health and CMV-seropositive. In nucleotides, the CDR3 is TGTGCCAGCAGGTCCCCAGGGGGGTATGGCTACACCTTC. Its protein is CASRSPGGYGYTF.